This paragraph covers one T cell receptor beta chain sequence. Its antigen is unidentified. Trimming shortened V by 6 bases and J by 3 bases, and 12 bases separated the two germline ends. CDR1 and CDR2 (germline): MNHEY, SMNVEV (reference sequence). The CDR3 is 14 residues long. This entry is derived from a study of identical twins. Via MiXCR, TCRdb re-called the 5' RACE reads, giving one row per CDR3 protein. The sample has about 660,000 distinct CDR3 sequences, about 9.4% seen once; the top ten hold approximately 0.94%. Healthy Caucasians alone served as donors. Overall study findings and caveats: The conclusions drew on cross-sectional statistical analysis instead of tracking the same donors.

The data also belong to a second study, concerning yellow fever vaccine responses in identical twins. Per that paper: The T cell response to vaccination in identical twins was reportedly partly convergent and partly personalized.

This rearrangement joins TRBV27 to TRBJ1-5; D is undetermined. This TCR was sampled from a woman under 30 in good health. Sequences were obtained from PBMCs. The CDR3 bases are TGTGCCAGCAGCACCGACAACTCCAATCAGCCCCAGCATTTT. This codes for CASSTDNSNQPQHF.